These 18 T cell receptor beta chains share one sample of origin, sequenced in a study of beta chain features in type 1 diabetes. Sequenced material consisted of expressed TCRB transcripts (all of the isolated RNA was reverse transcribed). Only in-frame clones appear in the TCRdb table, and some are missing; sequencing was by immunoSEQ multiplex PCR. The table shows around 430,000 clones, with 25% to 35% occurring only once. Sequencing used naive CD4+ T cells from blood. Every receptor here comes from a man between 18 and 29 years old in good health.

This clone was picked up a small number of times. CDR3: CASSARQANTGELFF. The CDR3 DNA is TGTGCCAGCAGCGCCCGACAGGCCAACACCGGGGAGCTGTTTTTT. The chain carries TRBV5-4 and TRBJ2-2; a possible D gene is TRBD1 (6 bases). The V and J ends lost 4 bases and 2 bases respectively, with 12 bases between them. Germline V gene sequence: CDR1 SGHNT, CDR2 YYREEE (reference sequence). The CDR3 sequence is 15 residues long.

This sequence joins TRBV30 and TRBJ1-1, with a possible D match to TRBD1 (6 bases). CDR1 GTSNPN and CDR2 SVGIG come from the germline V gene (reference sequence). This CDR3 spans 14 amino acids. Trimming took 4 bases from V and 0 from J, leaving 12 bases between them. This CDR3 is CAWTRTALNTEAFF. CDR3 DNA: TGTGCCTGGACTCGGACAGCCTTGAACACTGAAGCTTTCTTT.

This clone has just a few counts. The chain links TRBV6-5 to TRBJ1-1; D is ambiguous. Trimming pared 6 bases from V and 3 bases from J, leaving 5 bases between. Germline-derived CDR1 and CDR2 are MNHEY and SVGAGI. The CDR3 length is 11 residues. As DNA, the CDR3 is TGTGCCAGCAGAAGGGACACTGAAGCTTTCTTT. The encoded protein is CASRRDTEAFF.

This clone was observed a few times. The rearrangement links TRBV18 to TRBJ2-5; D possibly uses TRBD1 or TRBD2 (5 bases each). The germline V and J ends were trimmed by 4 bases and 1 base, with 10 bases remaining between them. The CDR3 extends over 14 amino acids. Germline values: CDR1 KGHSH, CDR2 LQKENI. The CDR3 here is CASSRTGAQETQYF. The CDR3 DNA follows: TGTGCCAGCTCACGAACCGGGGCCCAAGAGACCCAGTACTTC.

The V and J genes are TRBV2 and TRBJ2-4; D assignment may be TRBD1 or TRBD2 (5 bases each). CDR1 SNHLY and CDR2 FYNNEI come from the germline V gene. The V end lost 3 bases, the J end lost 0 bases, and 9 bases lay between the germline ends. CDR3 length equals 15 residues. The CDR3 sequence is CASSEVGVAKNIQYF. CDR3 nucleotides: TGTGCCAGCAGTGAGGTGGGGGTAGCCAAAAACATTCAGTACTTC.

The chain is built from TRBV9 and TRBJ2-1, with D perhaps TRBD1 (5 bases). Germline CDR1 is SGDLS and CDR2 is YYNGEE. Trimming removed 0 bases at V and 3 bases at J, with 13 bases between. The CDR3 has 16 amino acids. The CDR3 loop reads CASSVGGQGNYNEQFF. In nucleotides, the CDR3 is TGTGCCAGCAGCGTAGGGGGTCAGGGAAACTACAATGAGCAGTTCTTC. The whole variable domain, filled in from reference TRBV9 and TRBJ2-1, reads DSGVTQTPKHLITATGQRVTLRCSPRSGDLSVYWYQQSLDQGLQFLIQYYNGEERAKGNILERFSAQQFPDLHSELNLSSLELGDSALYFCASSVGGQGNYNEQFFGPGTRLTVL.

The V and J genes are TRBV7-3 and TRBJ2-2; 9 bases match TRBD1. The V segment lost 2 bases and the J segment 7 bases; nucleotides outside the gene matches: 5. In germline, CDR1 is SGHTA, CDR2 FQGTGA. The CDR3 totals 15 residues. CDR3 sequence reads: CASSLQQGAIGELFF. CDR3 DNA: TGTGCCAGCAGCTTACAACAGGGGGCGATCGGGGAGCTGTTTTTT.

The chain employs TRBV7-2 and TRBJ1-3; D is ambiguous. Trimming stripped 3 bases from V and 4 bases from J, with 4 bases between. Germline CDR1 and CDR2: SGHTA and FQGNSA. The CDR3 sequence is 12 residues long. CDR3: CASSFGGNTIYF. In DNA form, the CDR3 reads TGTGCCAGCAGCTTTGGAGGAAACACCATATATTTT.

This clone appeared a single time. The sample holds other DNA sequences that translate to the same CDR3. The CDR3 spells CASSVVGPNTEAFF. CDR3 DNA: TGTGCCAGCAGCGTAGTTGGACCAAACACTGAAGCTTTCTTT. V is TRBV9 and J is TRBJ1-1, with D unclear. This CDR3 region has 14 residues. Trimming shortened V by 0 bases and J by 2 bases, and 8 bases separated the two germline ends. Germline V CDR1 and CDR2: SGDLS, YYNGEE.

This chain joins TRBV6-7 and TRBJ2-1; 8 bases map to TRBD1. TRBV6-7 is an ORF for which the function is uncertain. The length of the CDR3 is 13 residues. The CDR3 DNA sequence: TGTGCATCGACAGGGGACAACACCGATGAGCAGTTCTTC. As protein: CASTGDNTDEQFF.

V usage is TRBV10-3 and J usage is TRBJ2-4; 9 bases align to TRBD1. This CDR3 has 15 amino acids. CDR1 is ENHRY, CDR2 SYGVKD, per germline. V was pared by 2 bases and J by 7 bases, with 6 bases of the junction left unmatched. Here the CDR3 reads CAISEGGGQGNIQYF. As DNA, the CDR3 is TGTGCCATCAGTGAGGGAGGGGGACAGGGTAACATTCAGTACTTC.

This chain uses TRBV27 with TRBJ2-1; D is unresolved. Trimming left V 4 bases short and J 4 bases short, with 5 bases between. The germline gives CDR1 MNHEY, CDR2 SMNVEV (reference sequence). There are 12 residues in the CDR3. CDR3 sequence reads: CASSSLYNEQFF. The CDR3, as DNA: TGTGCCAGCAGTTCCCTATACAATGAGCAGTTCTTC.

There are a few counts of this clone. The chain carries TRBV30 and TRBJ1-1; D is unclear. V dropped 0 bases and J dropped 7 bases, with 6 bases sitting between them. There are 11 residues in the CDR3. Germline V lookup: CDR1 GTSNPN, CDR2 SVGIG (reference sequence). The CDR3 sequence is CAWSVGIEAFF. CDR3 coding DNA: TGTGCCTGGAGTGTCGGAATTGAAGCTTTCTTT.

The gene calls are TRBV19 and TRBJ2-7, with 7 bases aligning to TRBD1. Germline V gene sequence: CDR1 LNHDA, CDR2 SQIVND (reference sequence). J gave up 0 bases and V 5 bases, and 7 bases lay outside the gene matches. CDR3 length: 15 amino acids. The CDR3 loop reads CASSPGGASSYEQYF. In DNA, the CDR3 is TGTGCCAGTAGTCCAGGGGGTGCAAGCTCCTACGAGCAGTACTTC.

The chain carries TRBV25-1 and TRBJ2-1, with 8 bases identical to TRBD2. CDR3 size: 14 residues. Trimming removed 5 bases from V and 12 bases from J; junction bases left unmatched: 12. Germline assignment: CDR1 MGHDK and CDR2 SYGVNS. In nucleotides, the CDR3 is TGTGCCAGCAGTCCCGGGCAGGCCGGGACTAGGCAGTTCTTC. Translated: CASSPGQAGTRQFF. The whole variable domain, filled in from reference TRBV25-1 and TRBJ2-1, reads EADIYQTPRYLVIGTGKKITLECSQTMGHDKMYWYQQDPGMELHLIHYSYGVNSTEKGDLSSESTVSRIRTEHFPLTLESARPSHTSQYLCASSPGQAGTRQFFGPGTRLTVL.

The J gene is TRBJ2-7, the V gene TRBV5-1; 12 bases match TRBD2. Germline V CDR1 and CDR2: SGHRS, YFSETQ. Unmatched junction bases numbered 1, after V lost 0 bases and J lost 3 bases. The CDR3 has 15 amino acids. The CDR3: CASSLGTSGDYEQYF. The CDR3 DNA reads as TGCGCCAGCAGCTTGGGGACTAGCGGGGACTACGAGCAGTACTTC.

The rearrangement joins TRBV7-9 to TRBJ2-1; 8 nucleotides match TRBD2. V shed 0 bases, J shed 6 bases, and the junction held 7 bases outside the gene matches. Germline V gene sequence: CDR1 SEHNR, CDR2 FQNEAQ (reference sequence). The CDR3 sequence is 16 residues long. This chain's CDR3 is CASSLAQGLGSNEQFF. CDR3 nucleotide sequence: TGTGCCAGCAGCTTAGCCCAGGGACTAGGGAGCAATGAGCAGTTCTTC. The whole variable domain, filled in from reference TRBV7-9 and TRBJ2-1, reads DTGVSQNPRHKITKRGQNVTFRCDPISEHNRLYWYRQTLGQGPEFLTYFQNEAQLEKSRLLSDRFSAERPKGSFSTLEIQRTEQGDSAMYLCASSLAQGLGSNEQFFGPGTRLTVL.

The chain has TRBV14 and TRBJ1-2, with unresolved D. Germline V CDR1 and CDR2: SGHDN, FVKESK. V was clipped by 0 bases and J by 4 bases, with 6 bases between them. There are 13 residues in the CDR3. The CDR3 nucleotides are TGTGCCAGCAGCCAAGACTTCTCCTATGGCTACACCTTC. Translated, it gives CASSQDFSYGYTF.